This TCR beta chain appears in the sequencing data of a study of blood T cell repertoires in COVID-19. Study-wide background: The United States, Italy and Spain were the sources of the acute and convalescent COVID-19 samples. T cells, B-cell-depleted T cells, or PBMCs provided the cDNA or gDNA that served as material.

This clone was counted once. Per the study methods: By means of reference gene primer amplification, nucleated cell counts were estimated. Clones were sequenced by immunoSEQ multiplex PCR, and TCRdb holds only the in-frame ones, with some missing. V, J and clone size are those of that table, while D and trimming were read from the DNA. The sample comprises more than 60,000 clones, roughly 78% of which are singletons, and about 10% rests with the top ten. The material sequenced was peripheral blood. The TCR sequence derives from a man between 60 and 70 years old with acute or convalescent COVID-19.

CDR3: CASSYSYRTEAFF. DNA of the CDR3: TGTGCCAGCAGTTACTCGTACAGAACTGAAGCTTTCTTT. The chain joins TRBV6-5 to TRBJ1-1; D is ambiguous. This CDR3 is built from 13 residues. V gave up 0 bases and J gave up 5 bases, with 7 bases separating them. Germline-derived CDR1 and CDR2 are MNHEY and SVGAGI.